The sample holds one count of the clone carrying this TCR beta chain. Antigen specificity is unknown. The data are from a study of OX40 agonist ivuxolimab in advanced cancers. Overall study context: It was permissible to have had prior anti-PD-1, anti-PD-L1 or anti-CTLA-4 therapy, and about 40% had some.

Libraries were prepared by immunoSEQ multiplex PCR; TCRdb keeps only in-frame clonotypes and omits some of them. The table includes about 58,000 clones, 70% to 90% detected once. Blood specimens came from baseline, cycle 4 day 1, and cycle 7 day 1. Study outcomes and limitations: On average, CD8+ T cells showed a greater number of expanded clones than CD4+. Among the lowest peripheral clonal expansion occurred in 0.1-3.0 mg/kg partial responders.

Trimming at V came to 2 bases and at J to 5 bases, leaving 2 bases not matched to a gene. This CDR3 contains 14 residues. Per germline, CDR1 KGHSH and CDR2 LQKENI. The gene calls are TRBV18 and TRBJ1-1, with TRBD1 identical over 10 bases. This sequence originates from an adult with an advanced solid tumor such as melanoma, head and neck, liver or kidney cancer. Specimen: CD4+ or CD8+ T cells sorted from blood, collected in a trial of the OX40 agonist ivuxolimab. For the CDR3, the DNA is TGTGCCAGCTCACCAGGACAGGGGGGGACTGAAGCTTTCTTT. It encodes CASSPGQGGTEAFF.